Listed below are T cell receptor beta chains from one sample, sequenced in a study of early T cells in non-severe SARS-CoV-2 infection. TCRdb processed the 5' RACE reads anew with MiXCR; each CDR3 protein has one entry. The top ten hold around 4% of the sample, which has about 67,000 distinct CDR3 sequences, about 9.9% seen once. The sample taken for sequencing was whole blood. These receptors all come from an adult who was a healthcare worker with PCR-confirmed SARS-CoV-2 infection or an uninfected control (not recorded which). CDR3s include the opening cysteine and the closing phenylalanine or tryptophan. Fields, in order: CDR3 length, V gene, clone size, D gene, J gene, CDR3 DNA, CDR3 protein. The D gene is left open where the match is weak. Only some rows state a clone size, as once, few, many or a class for expanded clones.

CDR3 length: 17
V gene: TRBV7-9
clone size: many
D gene: TRBD1
J gene: TRBJ2-5
CDR3 DNA: TGTGCCAGCAGTATAATATTCGACAGGGATCGGGGAGAGACCCAGTACTTC
CDR3 protein: CASSIIFDRDRGETQYF

CDR3 length: 16
V gene: TRBV12-3/TRBV12-4
clone size: -
D gene: -
J gene: TRBJ2-7
CDR3 DNA: TGTGCCAGCAGTTTAGAGTCAGGGGCGATCGCCTACGAGCAGTACTTC
CDR3 protein: CASSLESGAIAYEQYF

CDR3 length: 11
V gene: TRBV12-3/TRBV12-4
clone size: many
D gene: -
J gene: TRBJ2-7
CDR3 DNA: TGTGCCAGCAGCTACGGGTACGAGCAGTACTTC
CDR3 protein: CASSYGYEQYF

CDR3 length: 19
V gene: TRBV12-3/TRBV12-4
clone size: many
D gene: TRBD1
J gene: TRBJ1-1
CDR3 DNA: TGTGCCAGCAGTTCGTCCGGGACAGGAACAATATACTGGAACACTGAAGCTTTCTTT
CDR3 protein: CASSSSGTGTIYWNTEAFF

CDR3 length: 13
V gene: TRBV20-1
clone size: many
D gene: -
J gene: TRBJ1-6
CDR3 DNA: TGCAGTGCCCTACGGGGGGCCGATTCACCCCTCCACTTT
CDR3 protein: CSALRGADSPLHF

CDR3 length: 16
V gene: TRBV11-2
clone size: many
D gene: TRBD2
J gene: TRBJ2-1
CDR3 DNA: TGTGCCAGCAGCCTACGTACCCAGCGGGGGAACAATGAGCAGTTCTTC
CDR3 protein: CASSLRTQRGNNEQFF

CDR3 length: 15
V gene: TRBV29-1
clone size: many
D gene: -
J gene: TRBJ1-1
CDR3 DNA: TGCAGCGTTGAAAGCCGGGGCAGGATGAACACTGAAGCTTTCTTT
CDR3 protein: CSVESRGRMNTEAFF

CDR3 length: 13
V gene: TRBV10-2
clone size: -
D gene: -
J gene: TRBJ1-2
CDR3 DNA: TGCGCCAGCAGTGCTCAGCTAGACTATGGCTACACCTTC
CDR3 protein: CASSAQLDYGYTF

CDR3 length: 14
V gene: TRBV6-1
clone size: many
D gene: TRBD2
J gene: TRBJ2-1
CDR3 DNA: TGTGCCAGCAGTGAAGTAGCGGGATACAATGAGCAGTTCTTC
CDR3 protein: CASSEVAGYNEQFF

CDR3 length: 14
V gene: TRBV5-4
clone size: -
D gene: TRBD2
J gene: TRBJ2-7
CDR3 DNA: TGTGCCAGCAGCTTCCGGGGAGGGGCCGGCGAGCAGTACTTC
CDR3 protein: CASSFRGGAGEQYF

CDR3 length: 16
V gene: TRBV20-1
clone size: many
D gene: TRBD2
J gene: TRBJ2-1
CDR3 DNA: TGCAGTGCTAGAGGGTTGACTAGCGGGCCGAACAATGAGCAGTTCTTC
CDR3 protein: CSARGLTSGPNNEQFF

CDR3 length: 14
V gene: TRBV12-3/TRBV12-4
clone size: many
D gene: -
J gene: TRBJ2-2
CDR3 DNA: TGTGCCAGCATCACAGGATCCCTGGGCGGGGAGCTGTTTTTT
CDR3 protein: CASITGSLGGELFF

CDR3 length: 15
V gene: TRBV20-1
clone size: many
D gene: -
J gene: TRBJ1-5
CDR3 DNA: TGCAGTGCTAGAGTTGGGGGGCGAAGCAATCAGCCCCAGCATTTT
CDR3 protein: CSARVGGRSNQPQHF

CDR3 length: 15
V gene: TRBV12-3/TRBV12-4
clone size: -
D gene: TRBD2
J gene: TRBJ2-7
CDR3 DNA: TGTGCCAGCAGTTTATACACTAGCGGGACCTACGAGCAGTACTTC
CDR3 protein: CASSLYTSGTYEQYF

CDR3 length: 15
V gene: TRBV12-3/TRBV12-4
clone size: many
D gene: -
J gene: TRBJ2-7
CDR3 DNA: TGTGCCAGCAGTCAGAGGGACTCCCCTATTTGGGAGCAGTACTTC
CDR3 protein: CASSQRDSPIWEQYF

CDR3 length: 11
V gene: TRBV7-3
clone size: many
D gene: -
J gene: TRBJ2-1
CDR3 DNA: TGTGCCAGCAGCTTACAGCGAGGGGAGTTCTTC
CDR3 protein: CASSLQRGEFF

CDR3 length: 13
V gene: TRBV6-5
clone size: many
D gene: -
J gene: TRBJ2-5
CDR3 DNA: TGTGCCAGCAGTTTCCAGTGGGGGGAGACCCAGTACTTC
CDR3 protein: CASSFQWGETQYF

CDR3 length: 15
V gene: TRBV7-8
clone size: -
D gene: -
J gene: TRBJ2-7
CDR3 DNA: TGTGCCAGCAGCTTAGCCGGGAACCTCAGGCACGAGCAGTACTTC
CDR3 protein: CASSLAGNLRHEQYF

CDR3 length: 15
V gene: TRBV20-1
clone size: few
D gene: -
J gene: TRBJ2-1
CDR3 DNA: TGCAGTGCTAGAGATTCTAGAGGAGTAGGCAATGAGCAGTTCTTC
CDR3 protein: CSARDSRGVGNEQFF

CDR3 length: 17
V gene: TRBV4-1
clone size: many
D gene: -
J gene: TRBJ1-5
CDR3 DNA: TGCGCCAGCAGCCAAGGGACAGCTGTTTATAGCAATCAGCCCCAGCATTTT
CDR3 protein: CASSQGTAVYSNQPQHF

CDR3 length: 15
V gene: TRBV7-2
clone size: -
D gene: -
J gene: TRBJ2-3
CDR3 DNA: TGTGCCAGCAGCTTAGTGGTAGTGACCGCAGATACGCAGTATTTT
CDR3 protein: CASSLVVVTADTQYF

CDR3 length: 16
V gene: TRBV7-9
clone size: few
D gene: TRBD1
J gene: TRBJ2-3
CDR3 DNA: TGTGCCAGCAGCCCGGGACAGGGGGCTTTGGTGGATACGCAGTATTTT
CDR3 protein: CASSPGQGALVDTQYF

CDR3 length: 13
V gene: TRBV14
clone size: many
D gene: -
J gene: TRBJ1-2
CDR3 DNA: TGTGCCAGCAGCGTGGCTGATAACTATGGCTACACCTTC
CDR3 protein: CASSVADNYGYTF

CDR3 length: 14
V gene: TRBV12-3/TRBV12-4
clone size: many
D gene: TRBD1
J gene: TRBJ1-5
CDR3 DNA: TGTGCCAGCAGTTCAGGGGACAGCTATCAGCCCCAGCATTTT
CDR3 protein: CASSSGDSYQPQHF

CDR3 length: 12
V gene: TRBV9
clone size: -
D gene: -
J gene: TRBJ2-1
CDR3 DNA: TGTGCCAGCAGCGTAGAAAACAATGAGCAGTTCTTC
CDR3 protein: CASSVENNEQFF

CDR3 length: 14
V gene: TRBV6-1
clone size: many
D gene: TRBD1
J gene: TRBJ1-1
CDR3 DNA: TGTGCCAGCGGGACAGGGGATTTGAACACTGAAGCTTTCTTT
CDR3 protein: CASGTGDLNTEAFF

CDR3 length: 13
V gene: TRBV4-1
clone size: few
D gene: -
J gene: TRBJ1-5
CDR3 DNA: TGCGCCAGCAGCCTGGGAGTAAATCAGCCCCAGCATTTT
CDR3 protein: CASSLGVNQPQHF

CDR3 length: 14
V gene: TRBV20-1
clone size: many
D gene: TRBD2
J gene: TRBJ2-4
CDR3 DNA: TGCAGTGCTAGCTTAGCGGGAGCCAAAAACATTCAGTACTTC
CDR3 protein: CSASLAGAKNIQYF

CDR3 length: 13
V gene: TRBV6-4
clone size: many
D gene: TRBD1
J gene: TRBJ2-3
CDR3 DNA: TGTGCCAGCAGTGAAGGGGACAGGGATACGCAGTATTTT
CDR3 protein: CASSEGDRDTQYF

CDR3 length: 17
V gene: TRBV5-1
clone size: -
D gene: TRBD1
J gene: TRBJ1-3
CDR3 DNA: TGCGCCAGCAGCTTGGAAGGGACAGGGAGCTCTGGAAACACCATATATTTT
CDR3 protein: CASSLEGTGSSGNTIYF

CDR3 length: 15
V gene: TRBV9
clone size: -
D gene: -
J gene: TRBJ1-5
CDR3 DNA: TGTGCCAGCAGCCCCGGGGTCACTAGCAATCAGCCCCAGCATTTT
CDR3 protein: CASSPGVTSNQPQHF

CDR3 length: 13
V gene: TRBV15
clone size: few
D gene: TRBD1
J gene: TRBJ1-6
CDR3 DNA: TGTGCCACCAGCAGATCCCAGGGGGCACCCCTCCACTTT
CDR3 protein: CATSRSQGAPLHF

CDR3 length: 15
V gene: TRBV29-1
clone size: many
D gene: -
J gene: TRBJ2-3
CDR3 DNA: TGCAGCGTTGAAGAGTTCGGCGGGAGCACAGATACGCAGTATTTT
CDR3 protein: CSVEEFGGSTDTQYF

CDR3 length: 19
V gene: TRBV11-2
clone size: many
D gene: TRBD2
J gene: TRBJ2-3
CDR3 DNA: TGTGCCAGCAGCTCAAGATTCGTGGTACGGGACTACAGCACAGATACGCAGTATTTT
CDR3 protein: CASSSRFVVRDYSTDTQYF

CDR3 length: 16
V gene: TRBV6-5
clone size: -
D gene: -
J gene: TRBJ1-2
CDR3 DNA: TGTGCCAGCAGTTACTCGAGACAGCCTGCTAACTATGGCTACACCTTC
CDR3 protein: CASSYSRQPANYGYTF

CDR3 length: 16
V gene: TRBV11-3
clone size: few
D gene: TRBD2
J gene: TRBJ2-5
CDR3 DNA: TGTGCCAGCAGCTCGGGGACTAGCGGGACAAGAGAGACCCAGTACTTC
CDR3 protein: CASSSGTSGTRETQYF

CDR3 length: 16
V gene: TRBV6-1
clone size: few
D gene: -
J gene: TRBJ2-5
CDR3 DNA: TGTGCCAGCAGTGCTGACTTTTCTAGGTCTCGGGAGACCCAGTACTTC
CDR3 protein: CASSADFSRSRETQYF

CDR3 length: 15
V gene: TRBV3-1
clone size: many
D gene: TRBD2
J gene: TRBJ2-5
CDR3 DNA: TGTGCCAGCAGCCAACGTGGGGGGGAGCCCTATACCCAGTACTTC
CDR3 protein: CASSQRGGEPYTQYF

CDR3 length: 14
V gene: TRBV15
clone size: many
D gene: TRBD2
J gene: TRBJ2-3
CDR3 DNA: TGTGCCACCAGCAGACGGGCGGGGGCAGATACGCAGTATTTT
CDR3 protein: CATSRRAGADTQYF

CDR3 length: 14
V gene: TRBV20-1
clone size: many
D gene: TRBD2
J gene: TRBJ2-1
CDR3 DNA: TGCAGTGCTAAACTAGCGGGAGACAGGGGTGAGCAGTTCTTC
CDR3 protein: CSAKLAGDRGEQFF

CDR3 length: 17
V gene: TRBV5-5
clone size: many
D gene: -
J gene: TRBJ1-2
CDR3 DNA: TGTGCCAGCAGCTTGTTGATTGGGTTAGACAGGTTCTATGGCTACACCTTC
CDR3 protein: CASSLLIGLDRFYGYTF

CDR3 length: 17
V gene: TRBV10-2
clone size: few
D gene: TRBD2
J gene: TRBJ2-3
CDR3 DNA: TGCGCCAGCAGTGAGAGGATAACTAGCGCGCGCACAGATACGCAGTATTTT
CDR3 protein: CASSERITSARTDTQYF

CDR3 length: 17
V gene: TRBV20-1
clone size: -
D gene: -
J gene: TRBJ1-4
CDR3 DNA: TGCAGTGCTAGAGATTTGGAAGCCCGTACCACTAATGAAAAACTGTTTTTT
CDR3 protein: CSARDLEARTTNEKLFF

CDR3 length: 15
V gene: TRBV27
clone size: many
D gene: -
J gene: TRBJ1-5
CDR3 DNA: TGTGCCAGCAGTTCGACGGACTATAGCAATCAGCCCCAGCATTTT
CDR3 protein: CASSSTDYSNQPQHF

CDR3 length: 12
V gene: TRBV29-1
clone size: -
D gene: -
J gene: TRBJ2-7
CDR3 DNA: TGCAGCGTTGCCGACTGGGGCTACGAGCAGTACTTC
CDR3 protein: CSVADWGYEQYF

CDR3 length: 16
V gene: TRBV19
clone size: many
D gene: -
J gene: TRBJ1-5
CDR3 DNA: TGTGCCAGTAGTATCCGGCGGATATATAGCAATCAGCCCCAGCATTTT
CDR3 protein: CASSIRRIYSNQPQHF

CDR3 length: 15
V gene: TRBV11-3
clone size: many
D gene: -
J gene: TRBJ1-2
CDR3 DNA: TGTGCCAGCAGCCAATGGACAGCACCTAACTATGGCTACACCTTC
CDR3 protein: CASSQWTAPNYGYTF

CDR3 length: 12
V gene: TRBV5-4
clone size: -
D gene: -
J gene: TRBJ2-7
CDR3 DNA: TGTGCCAGCAGCTTGGATGCCAGGGGGCAGTACTTC
CDR3 protein: CASSLDARGQYF

CDR3 length: 20
V gene: TRBV19
clone size: many
D gene: -
J gene: TRBJ2-1
CDR3 DNA: TGTGCCAGTAGTATTTTCCACTCCCTCCTCGCGGGACAAAGAGACAATGAGCAGTTCTTC
CDR3 protein: CASSIFHSLLAGQRDNEQFF

CDR3 length: 15
V gene: TRBV7-9
clone size: many
D gene: TRBD2
J gene: TRBJ2-3
CDR3 DNA: TGTGCCAGCAGCTCCACAGCGGGAGGCACAGATACGCAGTATTTT
CDR3 protein: CASSSTAGGTDTQYF

CDR3 length: 21
V gene: TRBV7-3
clone size: -
D gene: TRBD2
J gene: TRBJ2-6
CDR3 DNA: TGTGCCAGCAGCTTAACGGGAGGACTAGCGAGTCTTAAGGCTGGGGCCAACGTCCTGACTTTC
CDR3 protein: CASSLTGGLASLKAGANVLTF

CDR3 length: 16
V gene: TRBV7-2
clone size: many
D gene: -
J gene: TRBJ1-2
CDR3 DNA: TGTGCCAGCAGCGCCGCGCATGGGAGGGGGGACTATGGCTACACCTTC
CDR3 protein: CASSAAHGRGDYGYTF

CDR3 length: 13
V gene: TRBV7-2
clone size: many
D gene: -
J gene: TRBJ2-2
CDR3 DNA: TGTGCCAGCAGCTTATCCGACACCGGGGAGCTGTTTTTT
CDR3 protein: CASSLSDTGELFF

CDR3 length: 15
V gene: TRBV3-1
clone size: -
D gene: TRBD1
J gene: TRBJ1-2
CDR3 DNA: TGTGCCAGCAGCCAAGATATCGGGACAGGGGAGGGCTACACCTTC
CDR3 protein: CASSQDIGTGEGYTF

CDR3 length: 13
V gene: TRBV7-9
clone size: few
D gene: -
J gene: TRBJ1-1
CDR3 DNA: TGTGCCAGCAGCCCCGCGAGTGCCACTGAAGCTTTCTTT
CDR3 protein: CASSPASATEAFF

CDR3 length: 12
V gene: TRBV12-3/TRBV12-4
clone size: many
D gene: -
J gene: TRBJ1-1
CDR3 DNA: TGTGCCAGTACAAGTCTGAATACTGAAGCTTTCTTT
CDR3 protein: CASTSLNTEAFF

CDR3 length: 16
V gene: TRBV7-3
clone size: few
D gene: -
J gene: TRBJ2-1
CDR3 DNA: TGTGCCAGCAGCTTAAGAGGGGCCGGGACCAACAATGAGCAGTTCTTC
CDR3 protein: CASSLRGAGTNNEQFF

CDR3 length: 11
V gene: TRBV5-1
clone size: few
D gene: -
J gene: TRBJ1-1
CDR3 DNA: TGCGCCAGCAGTGGGGGCACTGAAGCTTTCTTT
CDR3 protein: CASSGGTEAFF

CDR3 length: 12
V gene: TRBV13
clone size: few
D gene: -
J gene: TRBJ2-5
CDR3 DNA: TGTGCCAGCAGCTTTCTCCAGGAGACCCAGTACTTC
CDR3 protein: CASSFLQETQYF